The following is a T cell receptor (beta chain) sequence with its context. The specificity of this receptor is unknown. It has no much larger one-base neighbor in the sample; base qualities were not kept. This specimen belongs to a study of beta chain features in type 1 diabetes (dated by TCRdb to about 2018). Turning to the overall study: No differences in mean age, gender distribution, total cell number or subset yield were found between patients and healthy donors. A total of 100 million to 110 million sorted cells were examined across all samples, and a strong correlation was observed between cell number per subset and RNA yield. The study compared TCRB repertoires of sorted circulating CD4+ T cell subsets between recently diagnosed type 1 diabetes patients and matched healthy donors. Naive and central memory subsets were obtained from all 30 or so donors, but regulatory and stem cell-like memory subsets were isolated from only 8 patients and roughly 8 healthy donors.

What the work shows at the level of the full study, not this receptor alone: PCR might favor shorter templates, but patient and control samples were amplified and corrected together, so any skew would affect both groups equally. The naive, central memory and regulatory TCRB repertoires appeared to resemble one another more closely among patients than among healthy donors. Because cDNA was sequenced instead of genomic DNA, activated cells with high expression could be over-represented, although the groups did not differ in activation or CD3 levels. Patients with type 1 diabetes made fewer insertions and deleted more nucleotides at VDJ recombination sites, implying thymic rearrangement abnormalities. In all four CD4+ subsets, TCRB CDR3 length was moderately but significantly shorter in type 1 diabetes patients. Only small numbers of individuals were included in the HLA sub-analyses, which left unresolved whether HLA type had any influence on TCRB rearrangement.

Unmatched junction bases come to 14, with V trimmed by 8 bases and J by 5 bases. The CDR3 sequence holds 15 residues, the cysteine and phenylalanine included. The kept DNA is CDR3 alone, 45 bases in frame from the first base. Reading the germline V gene gives CDR1 SGDLS and CDR2 YYNGEE. The High Capacity cDNA Reverse Transcription Kit was used to reverse transcribe all of the isolated RNA, meaning that expressed TCRB transcripts were what got sequenced. Deep immunoSEQ sequencing was performed on naive, central memory and regulatory T cell samples, with an average of about 3.6 million total reads per sample. After sorted cells were lysed in RLT buffer, RNA was extracted with DNase-treated RNeasy Micro or Mini kits, with the choice depending on cell number. To prevent cross-contamination, every cell subset was processed on its own, while patient and healthy donor samples were processed together. The immunoSEQ multiplex PCR was used to amplify TCRB sequences from cDNA, generating 87-bp fragments that spanned the CDR3 region. The amplicons were sequenced using the Illumina HiSeq platform. The authors' analysis ran thus. Synthetic template baselines were used to correct PCR bias computationally, reads within Hamming distance 2 were collapsed together, and singletons that could not be merged were discarded. Reads were aligned against IMGT so that V, D and J genes, CDR3 length and insertions or deletions at six rearrangement sites could be assigned. Within each subset, clonotype counts were normalized to sorted cell number, after which true diversity and Gini coefficients were computed with the tcR R package. Repertoire sharing was quantified using the overlap coefficient calculated on TCRB nucleotide sequences. TCRdb retrieved this table from immuneACCESS and kept in-frame rearrangements only. Not all clones are present; in checked studies, unresolved V genes account for under half, and no reason is known for the remainder. The DNA was the basis for D and trimming; V, J and clone size are from that table. A total of 150,000 or so clones appear in this sample, 8% to 8.5% of them only once. Approximately 0.54% of the sample lies in the top ten.

Each donor gave one peripheral blood draw, averaging approximately 0.11 L, which was collected into heparinised tubes. A BD FACSAria II was used to sort naive, central memory, regulatory and stem cell-like memory CD4+ T cells with a panel that included CD45RO, CCR7, CD25, CD127, CD95 and CD27. Every sorted population had a purity above 95%. PBMCs were isolated right away by Lymphoprep density gradient centrifugation and were stained directly, without culture. So that batch effects would be minimized, each experiment stained and sorted samples in pairs, pairing one healthy donor with one patient. This receptor was taken from a woman aged 18-30 years with type 1 diabetes. The sequenced material came from central memory CD4+ T cells from blood. The chain links TRBV9 with TRBJ1-2; 8 central nucleotides agree with TRBD1. The DNA reads as follows: TGTGCCAGGATTTATCCTGACAGGGGAAAATATGGCTACACCTTC. It translates to CARIYPDRGKYGYTF.